This TCR beta chain is from a study of T-cell memory formation after mild COVID-19. Findings and caveats of the study: Clones that contracted from day 15 to 85 had balanced CD4/CD8; later expanders were CD4+ biased. Chiefly within CM and EM were the contracting CD4+ clones; CD8+ ones were within EMRA. There were some responding clones in pre-infection memory, which suggested that cross-reactive memory had joined.

Concerning this clonotype itself: Antigen: not known.

Constant-segment-primed 5'RACE gave TCR alpha and TCR beta cDNA libraries with sample barcodes and UMIs. Each CDR3 protein is one row after TCRdb ran MiXCR on the 5' RACE reads. In the table there are 350,000 to 400,000 distinct CDR3 sequences, 13% to 15% of which are singletons. The CDR3 is 14 residues long. V shed 5 bases, J shed 7 bases, and the junction held 10 bases outside the gene matches. Germline V gene sequence: CDR1 LNHDA, CDR2 SQIVND (reference sequence). The V and J genes are TRBV19 and TRBJ1-2, with TRBD1 matching over 7 bases. The specimen was PBMCs or a T cell subset sorted from them (not recorded which). This receptor was identified in a young man who had mild COVID-19 (a few samples of this study predate the infection). Cell type and time point are not known. The CDR3 region has the DNA TGTGCCAGTAGTTTCTCGACAGGGAGTTCTGGCTACACCTTC. Residues: CASSFSTGSSGYTF.